The clone carrying this T cell receptor (beta chain) appeared a few times. Its antigen is currently unknown. This CDR3 comprises 15 residues. Trimming stripped 6 bases from V and 0 bases from J, with 12 bases between. One entry per CDR3 protein, called by TCRdb with MiXCR from the reads. This sample carries roughly 280,000 distinct CDR3 sequences, around 8.7% of them seen once, and the ten largest clones take approximately 15%. The source of the sample is a study of T cell repertoires in cytomegalovirus infection. General observations from the study: What dominated the ex vivo response were HLA-C-restricted CMV-specific TCR beta clonotypes.

The source of this sequence is a human donor in good health (CMV status not recorded). Some clones in this sample may be carry-over from other donors' samples. The source material was PBMCs. The chain uses TRBV12-3 or TRBV12-4 and TRBJ2-1; D might be TRBD1 (5 bases). The CDR3, as DNA: TGTGCCAGCAGACCCGACAGAGTCTCCTACAATGAGCAGTTCTTC. This sequence encodes CASRPDRVSYNEQFF.